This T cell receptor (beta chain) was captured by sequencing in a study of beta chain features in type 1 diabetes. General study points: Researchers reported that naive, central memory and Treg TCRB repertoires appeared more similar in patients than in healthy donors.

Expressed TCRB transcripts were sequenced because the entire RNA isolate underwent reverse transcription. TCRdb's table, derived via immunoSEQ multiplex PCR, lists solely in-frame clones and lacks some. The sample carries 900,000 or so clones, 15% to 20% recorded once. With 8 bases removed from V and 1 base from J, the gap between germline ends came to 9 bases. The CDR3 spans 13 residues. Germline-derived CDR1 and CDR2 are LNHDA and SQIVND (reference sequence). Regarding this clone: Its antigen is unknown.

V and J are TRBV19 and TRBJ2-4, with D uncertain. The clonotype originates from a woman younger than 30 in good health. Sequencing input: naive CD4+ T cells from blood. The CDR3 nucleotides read TGTGCCAGTGCTTGGCTCGCCAAAAACATTCAGTACTTC. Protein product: CASAWLAKNIQYF.